Below, 13 T cell receptor beta chains from the same sample are listed, as sequenced in a study of T-cell reconstitution after alpha-beta-depleted transplantation in children. The TCRbeta library incorporated unique molecular identifiers. TCRdb recomputed calls from the PCR reads with MiXCR, one row per CDR3 protein. The sample holds around 580,000 distinct CDR3 sequences, around 23% seen once. The sample here was PBMCs, mostly from graft donor cells, taken 360 days after TCRalphabeta/CD19-depleted stem cell transplant. Receptors originate from a boy under two years old who had a stem cell transplant for acute myeloid leukemia, so the T cells may come from the graft donor.

In its sample, this clonotype was seen many times. V is TRBV20-1 and J is TRBJ1-6; D is uncertain. From germline, CDR1 is DFQATT and CDR2 SNEGSKA (reference sequence). The CDR3 has 16 amino acids. Trimming took off 1 base at V and 0 bases at J, with 10 bases between the two ends. The CDR3 loop is CSARGIAYSYNSPLHF. As DNA, the CDR3 is TGCAGTGCTAGAGGGATCGCGTACTCCTATAATTCACCCCTCCACTTT.

The chain has TRBV29-1 and TRBJ2-2; D gene ambiguous. Germline CDR1 is SQVTM and CDR2 is ANQGSEA. The CDR3 spans 13 residues. The V gene lost 3 bases and the J gene lost 1 base, with 6 bases spanning the gap. In DNA form, the CDR3 reads TGCAGCGTTGACCAGCTGAACACCGGGGAGCTGTTTTTT. Protein product: CSVDQLNTGELFF.

This clonotype was counted only a few times. This chain uses TRBV7-2 with TRBJ2-7; 10 nucleotides align to TRBD1. J lost 5 bases, V lost 5 bases, and 12 bases had no gene match. The germline gives CDR1 SGHTA, CDR2 FQGNSA. This CDR3 has 16 amino acids. CDR3 coding DNA: TGTGCCAGCAGCCCAGACTCCGGGACAGGGGTGAACGAGCAGTACTTC. This translates into CASSPDSGTGVNEQYF.

The rearrangement links TRBV12-3 or TRBV12-4 to TRBJ1-2; D uncertain. V was clipped by 6 bases and J by 4 bases, with 9 bases between them. The CDR3 has 12 amino acids. The CDR3 DNA follows: TGTGCCAGCAGAGGGTCAGTCTATGGCTACACCTTC. Its protein product is CASRGSVYGYTF.

V is TRBV20-1 and J is TRBJ2-3; no clear D gene. This CDR3 comprises 13 residues. CDR1 and CDR2 from the germline V gene are DFQATT and SNEGSKA (reference sequence). The CDR3, as DNA: TGCAGGGCCGCCGGACCCTCGACAGATACGCAGTATTTT. Translating gives CRAAGPSTDTQYF.

The chain has TRBV20-1 and TRBJ2-3, with D uncertain. Germline V gene data show CDR1 as DFQATT and CDR2 as SNEGSKA (reference sequence). This CDR3 is 14 amino acids long. The V end was cut by 0 bases, the J end by 0 bases, with 7 bases between. For the CDR3, the DNA is TGCAGTGCTAGAGATTTTGGCAGCACAGATACGCAGTATTTT. This codes for CSARDFGSTDTQYF.

In its sample, this clonotype was seen many times. The genes are TRBV20-1 and TRBJ2-7, with D maybe TRBD2 (6 bases). Germline V lookup: CDR1 DFQATT, CDR2 SNEGSKA (reference sequence). With 1 base removed from V and 5 bases from J, the gap between germline ends came to 12 bases. The length of the CDR3 is 13 residues. The CDR3, as DNA: TGCAGTGCTAGAGGGGGGGACGGACACGAGCAGTACTTC. Translating it yields CSARGGDGHEQYF.

The chain employs TRBV4-1 and TRBJ2-5; D gene ambiguous. The CDR3 loop spans 13 amino acids. CDR1 is MGHRA, CDR2 YSYEKL, per germline. V gave up 6 bases and J gave up 4 bases, with 12 bases separating them. This CDR3 is CASRPRGRETQYF. DNA for the CDR3: TGCGCCAGCAGACCCCGCGGTCGAGAGACCCAGTACTTC.

The rearrangement uses TRBV29-1 and TRBJ1-4; D call uncertain. CDR1 SQVTM and CDR2 ANQGSEA come from the germline V gene. This CDR3 comprises 11 residues. V was pared by 6 bases and J by 7 bases, with 9 bases between. In nucleotides, the CDR3 is TGCAGCGTCCCCCGGGGTGAAAAACTGTTTTTT. This codes for CSVPRGEKLFF.

This clonotype was seen repeatedly, ten times or more. The rearrangement links TRBV5-1 to TRBJ2-7; 9 nucleotides line up with TRBD2. Germline V gene data show CDR1 as SGHRS and CDR2 as YFSETQ. The CDR3 loop spans 14 amino acids. J was trimmed by 4 bases and V by 4 bases; bases with no gene match: 6. The CDR3 nucleotides are TGCGCCAGCAGCGGGACTAGCCGGCCTTACGAGCAGTACTTC. Its protein product is CASSGTSRPYEQYF.

V and J are TRBV12-3 or TRBV12-4 and TRBJ1-2; no clear D. Trimming cost V 1 base and J 12 bases, with 0 bases left between them. There are 8 residues in the CDR3. The CDR3 DNA reads TGTGCCAGCAGTTTAGACACCTTC. This translates into CASSLDTF.

This chain joins TRBV2 and TRBJ2-1; TRBD1 matches 9 bases. This CDR3 spans 13 amino acids. V shed 5 bases, J shed 5 bases, and the junction held 1 base outside the gene matches. The germline CDR1 and CDR2 sequences are SNHLY and FYNNEI. CDR3 region: CASSRDRDNEQFF. DNA for the CDR3: TGTGCCAGCAGTCGGGACAGGGACAATGAGCAGTTCTTC.

This clonotype showed up just a few times. The chain is built from TRBV12-3 or TRBV12-4 and TRBJ1-5, with D maybe TRBD1 (5 bases). V lost 4 bases, J lost 4 bases, and 11 bases lay in between. This CDR3 has 14 amino acids. In DNA, the CDR3 is TGTGCCAGCAGTTCCCCCAGGACAAATCAGCCCCAGCATTTT. It yields the protein CASSSPRTNQPQHF.